These T cell receptor beta chains were read from a single sample in a study of T cell responses to AZD1222 COVID-19 vaccine. TCRdb's copy holds only in-frame clones and misses some; the assay was immunoSEQ multiplex PCR. The repertoire includes about 150,000 clones, around nine tenths of them detected once, and about 1.6% sits in the top ten. Specimen: peripheral blood, collected 28 days after the second AZD1222 dose. Receptors were obtained from an adult who received the AZD1222 COVID-19 vaccine. Each CDR3 is given with its conserved first and last residue. D genes are given only for firm matches. Rows may omit the clone size; those that give it use once, few, many or a size class.

d_call,j_call,v_call,clone_size,cdr3_aa,cdr3_nt
.,TRBJ1-1,TRBV19,.,CASLDTEAFF,TGTGCCAGTTTGGACACTGAAGCTTTCTTT
.,TRBJ2-1,TRBV6-4,once,CASSDSASYNEQFF,TGTGCCAGCAGTGACTCTGCTAGCTACAATGAGCAGTTCTTC
TRBD1,TRBJ1-6,TRBV6-1,.,CASRENRDRVLSPLHF,TGTGCCAGCAGAGAAAACCGGGACAGGGTCCTTTCACCCCTCCACTTT
TRBD1,TRBJ1-2,TRBV7-9,.,CASSLRDRAYGYTF,TGTGCCAGCAGCTTAAGGGACAGGGCATATGGCTACACCTTC
TRBD2,TRBJ2-5,TRBV18,.,CASSLLAGGPQETQYF,TGTGCCAGCTCACTACTAGCGGGGGGACCTCAAGAGACCCAGTACTTC
.,TRBJ2-5,TRBV20-1,.,CKGGIQNF,TGTAAGGGCGGGATCCAGAACTTC
.,TRBJ1-2,TRBV3-1/TRBV3-2,once,CASSQDPSDRTWTSYTF,TGTGCCAGCAGCCAAGACCCCTCCGACAGGACCTGGACCAGCTACACCTTC
.,TRBJ2-5,TRBV5-1,.,CASSLVGGETQYF,TGCGCCAGCAGCTTAGTTGGGGGGGAGACCCAGTACTTC
.,TRBJ1-4,TRBV23-1,.,CASSPRSPGPGATNEKLFF,TGCGCCAGCAGTCCTCGCTCACCAGGGCCTGGAGCAACTAATGAAAAACTGTTTTTT
.,TRBJ1-3,TRBV5-6,.,CASTFSEGVGNTIYF,TGTGCCAGCACCTTCTCCGAGGGGGTGGGAAACACCATATATTTT
.,TRBJ2-3,TRBV6-6,few,CASSYNGGPVDTQYF,TGTGCCAGCAGTTACAATGGGGGGCCGGTAGATACGCAGTATTTT
.,TRBJ1-2,TRBV25-1,.,CASSPPGGGGDYGYTF,TGTGCCAGCAGTCCCCCCGGGGGGGGAGGTGACTATGGCTACACCTTC
.,TRBJ1-1,TRBV18,.,CASSPGSGTEAFF,TGTGCCAGCTCACCTGGAAGCGGTACTGAAGCTTTCTTT
TRBD1,TRBJ2-2,TRBV27,.,CASSGDRPDTGELFF,TGTGCCAGCAGTGGGGACAGGCCCGACACCGGGGAGCTGTTTTTT
.,TRBJ2-5,TRBV27,.,CASSPSGSLKTQYF,TGTGCCAGCAGTCCCTCGGGTAGTTTAAAGACCCAGTACTTC
.,TRBJ1-1,TRBV29-1,once,CSVVNRGGAEAFF,TGCAGCGTTGTCAACCGCGGCGGGGCGGAAGCTTTCTTT
.,TRBJ2-4,TRBV4-1,.,CASSQGGKGVNIQYF,TGCGCCAGCAGCCAAGGAGGGAAAGGGGTAAACATTCAGTACTTC
.,TRBJ1-2,TRBV25-1,.,CASSGIGGLDGYTF,TGTGCCAGCAGTGGAATAGGGGGACTGGATGGCTACACCTTC
.,TRBJ1-1,TRBV7-9,few,CASDSGGVEAFF,TGTGCCAGCGACAGTGGAGGAGTTGAAGCTTTCTTT
.,TRBJ1-1,TRBV3-1/TRBV3-2,.,CASRTKSGAEAFF,TGTGCCAGCAGAACCAAGTCTGGCGCTGAAGCTTTCTTT
.,TRBJ2-1,TRBV28,once,CASSPYPGTDNEQFF,TGTGCCAGCAGTCCCTACCCGGGGACTGACAATGAGCAGTTCTTC
.,TRBJ1-2,TRBV4-1,.,CASSQESRGLYGYTF,TGCGCCAGCAGCCAAGAATCCAGGGGCCTGTATGGCTACACCTTC
.,TRBJ1-5,TRBV30,.,CAWSRESNQPQHF,TGTGCCTGGAGTAGAGAATCCAATCAGCCCCAGCATTTT
.,TRBJ2-2,TRBV6-5,.,CASSYGGELFF,TGTGCCAGCAGTTATGGGGGGGAGCTGTTTTTT
TRBD1,TRBJ1-2,TRBV7-3,.,CASSLTWGQGGNGYTF,TGTGCCAGCAGCTTAACGTGGGGACAGGGAGGCAATGGCTACACCTTC
TRBD1,TRBJ1-3,TRBV9,.,CASSPTMFTTGGGGNTIYF,TGTGCCAGCAGCCCAACGATGTTTACGACAGGGGGGGGAGGAAACACCATATATTTT
.,TRBJ1-1,TRBV7-2,.,CASSAKIGTSLEAFF,TGTGCCAGCAGCGCCAAGATCGGGACAAGCCTTGAAGCTTTCTTT